This T cell receptor (beta chain) was recorded in a study of T cells in Graves' hyperthyroidism and ophthalmopathy. The CDR3 regions of TCR beta were amplified from RNA transcripts. Primed by the HTBI set, a first-round RT-PCR was run on the TCR CDR3. TCRdb redid the calling of the multiplex PCR reads with MiXCR, one entry per CDR3 protein. Here the sample spans about 480,000 distinct CDR3 sequences, about 22% being singletons. This clonotype was seen a handful of times. Between the trimmed V and J ends, which lost 0 bases and 0 bases, there was a span of 10 bases. Looked up from germline, CDR1 is SGHRS and CDR2 is YFSETQ. This CDR3 has 16 amino acids.

Sequenced sample: blood. The gene calls are TRBV5-1 and TRBJ2-1; no reliable D call. The sequence was obtained from a woman aged 70-85 years with Graves' ophthalmopathy. The CDR3 coding sequence is TGCGCCAGCAGCTTGGTGGGTGTCGGCTCCTACAATGAGCAGTTCTTC. This codes for CASSLVGVGSYNEQFF.